These 12 T cell receptor beta chains share one sample of origin, sequenced in a study of monozygotic twins with inflammatory bowel disease. Following a re-call of the 5' RACE reads, TCRdb has one entry per CDR3 protein and lacks DNA. The specimen's table records just over 300,000 distinct CDR3 sequences. Sequencing was carried out using blood. These receptors all stem from a human donor with ulcerative colitis or Crohn's disease, or a healthy co-twin of an affected twin (not recorded which).

The V and J genes are TRBV2 and TRBJ1-1. Germline V gene lookup returns CDR1 SNHLY and CDR2 FYNNEI. The CDR3 contains 14 residues. CDR3 sequence reads: CASSAGGMNTEAFF.

CDR3 sequence: CASSQSSPRGERTDTQYF. V usage is TRBV4-3 and J usage is TRBJ2-3; no DNA is available, so the TRBD1 call from TCRdb remains unchecked. This CDR3 is built from 18 residues. Per germline, CDR1 LGHNA and CDR2 YSLEER.

This rearrangement joins TRBV25-1 to TRBJ1-1. In germline, CDR1 is MGHDK, CDR2 SYGVNS. This CDR3 comprises 13 residues. The CDR3: CASSVSEHRQAFF. The variable domain in full, completed from reference TRBV25-1 and TRBJ1-1, reads EADIYQTPRYLVIGTGKKITLECSQTMGHDKMYWYQQDPGMELHLIHYSYGVNSTEKGDLSSESTVSRIRTEHFPLTLESARPSHTSQYLCASSVSEHRQAFFGQGTRLTVV.

This sequence joins TRBV5-1 and TRBJ2-1; TCRdb reports TRBD2, a call that lacks DNA to check it against. CDR3 size: 16 residues. In germline, CDR1 is SGHRS, CDR2 YFSETQ. CDR3 in amino acids: CASTSTSGGPYNEQFF.

The chain couples TRBV20-1 to TRBJ2-4; TCRdb's D call, TRBD1, is unchecked because there is no DNA. Germline-derived CDR1 and CDR2 are DFQATT and SNEGSKA (reference sequence). The CDR3 has 12 amino acids. This CDR3 reads CSARSGLNIQYF.

The genes are TRBV6-1 and TRBJ1-2; no DNA is available, so the TRBD1 call from TCRdb remains unchecked. Germline V lookup: CDR1 MNHNS, CDR2 SASEGT. The CDR3 contains 13 residues. The CDR3 here is CASSEDRGLGYTF.

The J gene is TRBJ1-5, the V gene TRBV7-2. The CDR3 totals 13 residues. Germline CDR1 reads SGHTA; CDR2 reads FQGNSA. The CDR3 spells CASSLGTPQPQHF. Full variable domain (rest looked up from reference TRBV7-2 and TRBJ1-5): GAGVSQSPSNKVTEKGKDVELRCDPISGHTALYWYRQSLGQGLEFLIYFQGNSAPDKSGLPSDRFSAERTGGSVSTLTIQRTQQEDSAVYLCASSLGTPQPQHFGDGTRLSIL.

V is TRBV4-3 and J is TRBJ1-2; the TCRdb call, TRBD1, lacks DNA for checking. CDR1 is LGHNA and CDR2 is YSLEER in the germline V gene. The CDR3 has 17 residues. This CDR3 is CASSAGGTGVPYYGYTF.

V gene TRBV6-2 or TRBV6-3 combines with J gene TRBJ1-1; TCRdb names TRBD1, which stays unverified in the absence of DNA. The CDR3 has 16 amino acids. The V gene's germline CDR1 is MNHEY and CDR2 SVGEGT. The CDR3 region is CASTYEPGWMNTEAFF.

Here the CDR3 reads CASSLGGTCGNTIYF. The chain carries TRBV5-1 and TRBJ1-3; TCRdb lists TRBD1, though no DNA is available to test this call. The CDR3 sequence is 15 residues long. CDR1 is SGHRS, CDR2 YFSETQ, per germline.

The chain combines TRBV5-1 with TRBJ1-4; without DNA, the TCRdb call of TRBD1 cannot be checked. The CDR3 is 14 amino acids. CDR1 and CDR2 from the germline V gene are SGHRS and YFSETQ. The CDR3 loop reads CASSLTGELEKLFF.

This chain connects TRBV27 to TRBJ2-7. The CDR3 spans 13 residues. Germline CDR1 reads MNHEY; CDR2 reads SMNVEV (reference sequence). The CDR3 reads CASRTRIAYEQYF.